These 9 T cell receptor beta chains originate from one sample sequenced in a study of cytomegalovirus exposure and HLA in healthy donors. The primer mix had 60 Vbeta and 13 Jbeta primers. The data were produced by immunoSEQ multiplex PCR, yet TCRdb's version contains in-frame clones alone and is incomplete. The table shows roughly 190,000 clones, with more than 65% occurring only once. The material sequenced was PBMCs. These receptors all stem from a girl under 18 in good health and CMV-seropositive.

This clone was detected only a few times. V and J are TRBV5-4 and TRBJ2-7, with 9 bases lining up with TRBD1. Germline V gene lookup returns CDR1 SGHNT and CDR2 YYREEE (reference sequence). The trim removed 4 bases at V and 2 bases at J, leaving 4 bases unmatched. CDR3 length: 14 residues. CDR3 DNA: TGTGCCAGCAGCCAGGACAGGGGTGCCTACGAGCAGTACTTC. It yields the protein CASSQDRGAYEQYF.

This clone was picked up a small number of times. The chain is built from TRBV19 and TRBJ2-1, with TRBD1 as a possible D gene (8 bases). Germline CDR1 reads LNHDA; CDR2 reads SQIVND (reference sequence). Trimming took 7 bases from V and 4 from J, leaving 11 bases between them. The length of the CDR3 is 13 residues. CDR3 DNA sequence: TGTGCCAGTAAGCGGGACAGGTACAATGAGCAGTTCTTC. Amino acids: CASKRDRYNEQFF.

V gene TRBV6-1 combines with J gene TRBJ2-5; the D gene is possibly TRBD1 (6 bases). Germline V CDR1 and CDR2: MNHNS, SASEGT. This CDR3 has 15 amino acids. The V end was cut by 0 bases, the J end by 5 bases, with 13 bases between. The CDR3 sequence: CASSEAGGPVETQYF. In DNA form, the CDR3 reads TGTGCCAGCAGTGAAGCAGGGGGTCCGGTGGAGACCCAGTACTTC.

This clone was seen more than once but under ten times. The chain combines TRBV20-1 with TRBJ1-5; D uncertain. CDR1 and CDR2 (germline): DFQATT, SNEGSKA (reference sequence). V lost 3 bases, J lost 12 bases, and 12 bases lay in between. There are 11 residues in the CDR3. The CDR3 reads CSASGVKIQHF. For the CDR3, the DNA is TGCAGTGCTAGCGGGGTTAAAATCCAGCATTTT.

The chain uses TRBV19 and TRBJ1-1, with D tentatively TRBD1 (6 bases). The CDR3 is 13 residues long. Trimming took 5 bases from V and 3 from J, leaving 10 bases between them. Per the germline V gene, CDR1 is LNHDA and CDR2 is SQIVND (reference sequence). CDR3 DNA sequence: TGTGCCAGTAGTGCCACAGGGTACACTGAAGCTTTCTTT. Translating it yields CASSATGYTEAFF.

This clone has a single count. The CDR3 protein is CASSLAVTALDGYTF. The CDR3 DNA sequence: TGCGCCAGCAGCTTGGCCGTGACAGCCCTAGATGGCTACACCTTC. The V call is TRBV5-1, the J call TRBJ1-2, with a weak D call TRBD1 (5 bases). Trimming shortened V by 0 bases and J by 6 bases, and 15 bases separated the two germline ends. CDR3 length equals 15 residues. Looked up from germline, CDR1 is SGHRS and CDR2 is YFSETQ.

This sequence joins TRBV5-4 and TRBJ2-1, with D perhaps TRBD2 (5 bases). The germline V and J ends were trimmed by 2 bases and 5 bases, with 8 bases remaining between them. CDR1 and CDR2 (germline): SGHNT, YYREEE (reference sequence). This CDR3 region has 13 residues. The CDR3 here is CASSFSGDNEQFF. The CDR3 region has the DNA TGTGCCAGCAGCTTCTCCGGGGACAATGAGCAGTTCTTC.

The rearrangement joins TRBV5-6 to TRBJ2-5; 8 nucleotides agree with TRBD2. The J segment lost 2 bases and the V segment lost 4 bases, leaving 7 bases of the junction unmatched. CDR3 length: 15 residues. The germline CDR1 and CDR2 sequences are SGHDT and YYEEEE. Here the CDR3 reads CASSPTGGAQETQYF. For the CDR3, the DNA is TGTGCCAGCAGCCCAACCGGGGGGGCTCAAGAGACCCAGTACTTC.

The rearrangement joins TRBV2 to TRBJ1-4; possibly TRBD1 for D (6 bases). The CDR3 covers 15 residues. The germline V and J ends were trimmed by 2 bases and 3 bases, with 10 bases remaining between them. Germline V gene lookup returns CDR1 SNHLY and CDR2 FYNNEI. This CDR3 is CASSETGHPNEKLFF. As DNA, the CDR3 is TGTGCCAGCAGTGAAACGGGACACCCTAATGAAAAACTGTTTTTT. Full variable domain (missing parts from reference TRBV2 and TRBJ1-4): EPEVTQTPSHQVTQMGQEVILRCVPISNHLYFYWYRQILGQKVEFLVSFYNNEISEKSEIFDDQFSVERPDGSNFTLKIRSTKLEDSAMYFCASSETGHPNEKLFFGSGTQLSVL.